This entry concerns a single T cell receptor beta chain. This clone was seen once. What antigen it recognizes has not been identified. Germline is not matched at one junction end, which may reflect a read error. The cohort consisted of 666 healthy bone marrow donors. At the time of sampling, all cohort members were nominally healthy, though unrecorded immune exposures were likely present. The donor tested CMV seropositive and was one of the 289 seropositive cohort members. A peripheral blood sample was collected from each donor, and TCR beta sequencing was performed on peripheral blood mononuclear cells. The Qiagen DNeasy Blood Extraction Kit was used to extract genomic DNA from the blood cell samples. The data originate from a study of cytomegalovirus exposure and HLA in healthy donors (dated by TCRdb to 2015 to 2018). As for the study more broadly: According to an earlier analysis of around 600 of the donors, some 180 million T cells yielded roughly 100 million unique TCR beta sequences and about 300 Gb of sequence data. The study combined high-throughput TCR immunosequencing, statistical association of individual TCRs with disease status, and machine learning to predict cytomegalovirus infection status. Four or five DR-DQ haplotypes were handled as single units for association and clustering, since linkage in the cohort was strong. Of the roughly 400 genotyped donors, roughly 80% fell in the genetic ancestry cluster associated with self-reported Caucasian donors. Along with the approximately 700-subject first cohort, a separate validation cohort of over 90 different subjects was used. Among about 410 genotyped donors of the cohort, an average of about 220,000 unique TCR beta nucleotide sequences was sequenced per donor, of which 15% to 20% were non-productive. HLA typing included class I and class II loci at four-digit resolution. To study patterns of TCR occurrence, a later analysis re-analyzed previously published TCR beta repertoires from more than 550 donors and added high-resolution HLA genotyping. Donor age, sex, ethnicity and CMV serostatus were collected together with the repertoire data. All discovery cohort repertoires had been generated using a single sequencing platform. In the later analysis, no new phenotypic data were used to find candidate immune exposures; instead, reliance was placed on TCR beta sequences and their occurrence across donors. An earlier analysis of fewer than 750 of the donors used high-throughput TCR beta sequencing to judge whether each TCR beta V gene segment behaved as functional or pseudogenic. In a later genetic analysis, genome-wide SNP genotypes for about 55% of the roughly 700 donors were used, and that subset was treated as a discovery cohort. The number of donors typed differed by locus, with roughly 629-640 for A, B, C, DRB1 and DQB1, 522 for DQA1, over 600 for DPA1, and around 430 for DPB1. The study used immunosequencing to profile the T cell repertoires of hundreds of subjects and linked those repertoires to cytomegalovirus serostatus. The aim of the study was to test whether cataloging public T cell receptors could identify signatures of past pathogen exposure. About 300 gigabases of sequencing data and approximately 84 million unique TCR sequences were included in an early release covering 550 to 800 HLA-typed donors.

The germline V gene (reference sequence) gives CDR1 as SSHAT and CDR2 as FNYEAQ. The CDR3 runs 14 amino acids, cysteine and phenylalanine included. Only CDR3 DNA is held: 42 bases, read in frame from base 1. The library was prepared using the immunoSEQ multiplex PCR assay. For the multiplex PCR, a mixture combining 60 forward primers for TCR Vbeta segments and 13 reverse primers for TCR Jbeta segments was used. A multiplex PCR assay on genomic DNA amplified the CDR3 region of rearranged TCR beta genes. The Illumina HiSeq System was used to sequence the amplified TCR beta libraries as 87-base-pair reads. In the source study's methods: A later analysis counted about 80 million unique TCR beta chains across the 700 or so repertoires, and about 10 million of these chains were shared by at least two donors. A nearest-neighbor algorithm error-corrected the raw reads and collapsed the reads into unique sequences, merging closely related sequences to remove PCR and sequencing errors. V, D and J gene segments were assigned by aligning CDR3 sequences to IMGT reference sequences. For a sequence to be retained, a match of at least six nucleotides to both a V gene segment and a J gene segment was required. A rearrangement counted as productive if the CDR3 had no stop codons and remained in frame with V and J, and every other rearrangement counted as non-productive. Following IMGT convention, CDR3 was defined as the stretch from the second conserved V-encoded cysteine up to the conserved J-encoded phenylalanine. The earlier analysis of approximately 500 of the donors excluded sequences that lacked an unambiguous match to a single V gene segment. In an earlier analysis of about 590 of the donors, a V segment was called functional when productive rearrangements were above 56.7%, and segregating when the standard deviation between donors exceeded 5%. A statistical classification framework was developed to diagnose cytomegalovirus status using the catalog of TCR beta chain sequences. In a later analysis, TCR nucleotide sequences were compared against IMGT/GENE-DB human TR gene sequences so that V and J genes could be assigned. Using the TCRdist pipeline, a later analysis assigned CDR3 sequences along with most-parsimonious VDJ recombination scenarios. In a later analysis, each TCR beta chain was defined by its CDR3 amino acid sequence together with its V-gene family, and reads without a unique V-gene family were excluded. A later analysis removed over 500 highly shared, low-generation-probability nucleotide sequences to deal with suspected cross-contamination and a sequencing artifact. A later analysis calculated a clonal expansion index for each public chain from normalized within-repertoire ranks of inferred template counts. A later analysis computed generation probabilities with a VDJ recombination model fitted to out-of-frame rearrangements, and checked the results against IGoR. A later analysis scored TCR-TCR, TCR-HLA and TCR-CMV co-occurrence with hypergeometric tests, applying a repertoire-size bias correction to TCR pairs. A later analysis estimated false discovery rates by permuting HLA or CMV assignments 20 times. A later analysis grouped co-occurring TCRs with DBSCAN, adding TCRdist sequence similarity when clustering within HLA-allele-positive subsets. Repertoires with fewer than 30,000 or more than 120,000 public chains, plus five repertoires with anomalous nucleotide sharing, were excluded from co-occurrence clustering. As stored in TCRdb, this immuneACCESS dataset retains in-frame rearrangements with V and J assigned. A fraction of the clones does not appear; measured against another copy, unresolved V genes explain less than half of the discrepancy, and the remainder lacks a known reason. V and J calls and clone size come straight from that table; D and trimming were deduced from the DNA. In this sample the table shows fewer than 90,000 clones, around 80% of which occur a single time. The ten largest clones add up to just under 2.5% of the sample.

Overall results and qualifications from the work: While some public TCRs were present in many individuals, most TCR sequences turned up only very rarely across donors. The study gave a list of about 170 TCR beta chains associated with cytomegalovirus. In a later analysis, most CMV-associated TCR beta chains were found to appear HLA-restricted, with HLA associations seemingly driven largely by CMV exposure. In a later analysis, TCR association rates were found to vary across HLA loci, with the most associated TCRs seen for DRB1 alleles and the fewest for HLA-C alleles. Three of the identified cytomegalovirus-associated TCR beta chains were confirmed in vitro to be specific for cytomegalovirus antigens. A cluster of highly shared sequence variants was judged likely to be a technical artifact of the sequencing pipeline. In a later analysis, several top co-occurrence clusters were reported to appear linked to parvovirus B19, influenza, CMV and Epstein-Barr virus. Correlated functional status among segregating V segments might reflect linkage disequilibrium, but an unknown experimental factor could not be ruled out. Because counts were too low, seventeen rarely observed V segments, including chromosome 9 orphons, were left out of the earlier analysis of about 500 of the donors. At a false discovery rate of 0.05, a later analysis linked some 18,000 TCR beta sequences to specific HLA alleles. The only immune exposure information available for the cohort was CMV serostatus. A further reported finding was that TCR beta sequences accurately predicted the HLA-A and HLA-B alleles for most subjects in the first cohort. An earlier analysis of approximately 500 of the donors showed that most TCR beta V segments appeared in productive rearrangements either about 87% or about 30% of the time, which broadly matched IMGT annotations. Strong co-occurrence of HLA alleles, especially DR and DQ, made assigning TCR associations to individual alleles difficult. The authors suggested that the approach could potentially be extended to other disease states and immunological phenotypes. HLA typing was unavailable for some donors at each locus, so association tests used only the typed subset. Sequencing depth was assumed to be roughly uniform across donors in the presence/absence analyses, though that assumption may not hold. V-gene and J-gene trimming of TCR beta chains was associated with a missense DCLRE1C variant in a later genetic analysis, and the association was replicated in an independent cohort. The 87-base-pair reads could not distinguish some IMGT-functional V segments, including TRBV6-2 and TRBV6-3, so those segments were excluded. In a later analysis, HLA-associated TCR beta chains showed more clonal expansion and lower generation probabilities than non-associated chains that were equally common. According to a later genetic analysis, donors in an Asian-associated ancestry cluster had fewer N-insertions in productive TCRs than the roughly 670-donor mean. This cohort had only TCR beta chains sequenced, and the lack of alpha or paired-chain data limited which features could be detected. The classifier was reported to diagnose cytomegalovirus status with high specificity and sensitivity in both the original cohort and the validation cohort.

The sample comprised PBMCs. The V gene is TRBV7-7 and the J gene is TRBJ1-2; TRBD1 could be the D gene, as 5 bases match. The sequence was collected from a male donor in good health and CMV-seropositive. Here is the DNA: TGTGCTAGCAGCCTAAAGTTACAGGTCTATGGCTACACCTTC. Translated, this gives CASSLKLQVYGYTF.